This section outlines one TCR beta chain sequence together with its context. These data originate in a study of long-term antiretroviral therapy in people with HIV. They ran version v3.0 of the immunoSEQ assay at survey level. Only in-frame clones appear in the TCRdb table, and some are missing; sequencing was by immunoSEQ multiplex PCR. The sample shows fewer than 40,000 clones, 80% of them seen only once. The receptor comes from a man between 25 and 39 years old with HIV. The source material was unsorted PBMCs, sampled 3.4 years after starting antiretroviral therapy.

Here the CDR3 reads CASSPGQGKAEAFF. The CDR3 DNA is TGTGCCAGCAGCCCGGGACAGGGAAAGGCTGAAGCTTTCTTT. The gene calls are TRBV7-2 and TRBJ1-1; 9 positions match TRBD1. This CDR3 is built from 14 residues. V lost 5 bases, J lost 6 bases, and 7 bases stayed unmatched. The germline gives CDR1 SGHTA, CDR2 FQGNSA.